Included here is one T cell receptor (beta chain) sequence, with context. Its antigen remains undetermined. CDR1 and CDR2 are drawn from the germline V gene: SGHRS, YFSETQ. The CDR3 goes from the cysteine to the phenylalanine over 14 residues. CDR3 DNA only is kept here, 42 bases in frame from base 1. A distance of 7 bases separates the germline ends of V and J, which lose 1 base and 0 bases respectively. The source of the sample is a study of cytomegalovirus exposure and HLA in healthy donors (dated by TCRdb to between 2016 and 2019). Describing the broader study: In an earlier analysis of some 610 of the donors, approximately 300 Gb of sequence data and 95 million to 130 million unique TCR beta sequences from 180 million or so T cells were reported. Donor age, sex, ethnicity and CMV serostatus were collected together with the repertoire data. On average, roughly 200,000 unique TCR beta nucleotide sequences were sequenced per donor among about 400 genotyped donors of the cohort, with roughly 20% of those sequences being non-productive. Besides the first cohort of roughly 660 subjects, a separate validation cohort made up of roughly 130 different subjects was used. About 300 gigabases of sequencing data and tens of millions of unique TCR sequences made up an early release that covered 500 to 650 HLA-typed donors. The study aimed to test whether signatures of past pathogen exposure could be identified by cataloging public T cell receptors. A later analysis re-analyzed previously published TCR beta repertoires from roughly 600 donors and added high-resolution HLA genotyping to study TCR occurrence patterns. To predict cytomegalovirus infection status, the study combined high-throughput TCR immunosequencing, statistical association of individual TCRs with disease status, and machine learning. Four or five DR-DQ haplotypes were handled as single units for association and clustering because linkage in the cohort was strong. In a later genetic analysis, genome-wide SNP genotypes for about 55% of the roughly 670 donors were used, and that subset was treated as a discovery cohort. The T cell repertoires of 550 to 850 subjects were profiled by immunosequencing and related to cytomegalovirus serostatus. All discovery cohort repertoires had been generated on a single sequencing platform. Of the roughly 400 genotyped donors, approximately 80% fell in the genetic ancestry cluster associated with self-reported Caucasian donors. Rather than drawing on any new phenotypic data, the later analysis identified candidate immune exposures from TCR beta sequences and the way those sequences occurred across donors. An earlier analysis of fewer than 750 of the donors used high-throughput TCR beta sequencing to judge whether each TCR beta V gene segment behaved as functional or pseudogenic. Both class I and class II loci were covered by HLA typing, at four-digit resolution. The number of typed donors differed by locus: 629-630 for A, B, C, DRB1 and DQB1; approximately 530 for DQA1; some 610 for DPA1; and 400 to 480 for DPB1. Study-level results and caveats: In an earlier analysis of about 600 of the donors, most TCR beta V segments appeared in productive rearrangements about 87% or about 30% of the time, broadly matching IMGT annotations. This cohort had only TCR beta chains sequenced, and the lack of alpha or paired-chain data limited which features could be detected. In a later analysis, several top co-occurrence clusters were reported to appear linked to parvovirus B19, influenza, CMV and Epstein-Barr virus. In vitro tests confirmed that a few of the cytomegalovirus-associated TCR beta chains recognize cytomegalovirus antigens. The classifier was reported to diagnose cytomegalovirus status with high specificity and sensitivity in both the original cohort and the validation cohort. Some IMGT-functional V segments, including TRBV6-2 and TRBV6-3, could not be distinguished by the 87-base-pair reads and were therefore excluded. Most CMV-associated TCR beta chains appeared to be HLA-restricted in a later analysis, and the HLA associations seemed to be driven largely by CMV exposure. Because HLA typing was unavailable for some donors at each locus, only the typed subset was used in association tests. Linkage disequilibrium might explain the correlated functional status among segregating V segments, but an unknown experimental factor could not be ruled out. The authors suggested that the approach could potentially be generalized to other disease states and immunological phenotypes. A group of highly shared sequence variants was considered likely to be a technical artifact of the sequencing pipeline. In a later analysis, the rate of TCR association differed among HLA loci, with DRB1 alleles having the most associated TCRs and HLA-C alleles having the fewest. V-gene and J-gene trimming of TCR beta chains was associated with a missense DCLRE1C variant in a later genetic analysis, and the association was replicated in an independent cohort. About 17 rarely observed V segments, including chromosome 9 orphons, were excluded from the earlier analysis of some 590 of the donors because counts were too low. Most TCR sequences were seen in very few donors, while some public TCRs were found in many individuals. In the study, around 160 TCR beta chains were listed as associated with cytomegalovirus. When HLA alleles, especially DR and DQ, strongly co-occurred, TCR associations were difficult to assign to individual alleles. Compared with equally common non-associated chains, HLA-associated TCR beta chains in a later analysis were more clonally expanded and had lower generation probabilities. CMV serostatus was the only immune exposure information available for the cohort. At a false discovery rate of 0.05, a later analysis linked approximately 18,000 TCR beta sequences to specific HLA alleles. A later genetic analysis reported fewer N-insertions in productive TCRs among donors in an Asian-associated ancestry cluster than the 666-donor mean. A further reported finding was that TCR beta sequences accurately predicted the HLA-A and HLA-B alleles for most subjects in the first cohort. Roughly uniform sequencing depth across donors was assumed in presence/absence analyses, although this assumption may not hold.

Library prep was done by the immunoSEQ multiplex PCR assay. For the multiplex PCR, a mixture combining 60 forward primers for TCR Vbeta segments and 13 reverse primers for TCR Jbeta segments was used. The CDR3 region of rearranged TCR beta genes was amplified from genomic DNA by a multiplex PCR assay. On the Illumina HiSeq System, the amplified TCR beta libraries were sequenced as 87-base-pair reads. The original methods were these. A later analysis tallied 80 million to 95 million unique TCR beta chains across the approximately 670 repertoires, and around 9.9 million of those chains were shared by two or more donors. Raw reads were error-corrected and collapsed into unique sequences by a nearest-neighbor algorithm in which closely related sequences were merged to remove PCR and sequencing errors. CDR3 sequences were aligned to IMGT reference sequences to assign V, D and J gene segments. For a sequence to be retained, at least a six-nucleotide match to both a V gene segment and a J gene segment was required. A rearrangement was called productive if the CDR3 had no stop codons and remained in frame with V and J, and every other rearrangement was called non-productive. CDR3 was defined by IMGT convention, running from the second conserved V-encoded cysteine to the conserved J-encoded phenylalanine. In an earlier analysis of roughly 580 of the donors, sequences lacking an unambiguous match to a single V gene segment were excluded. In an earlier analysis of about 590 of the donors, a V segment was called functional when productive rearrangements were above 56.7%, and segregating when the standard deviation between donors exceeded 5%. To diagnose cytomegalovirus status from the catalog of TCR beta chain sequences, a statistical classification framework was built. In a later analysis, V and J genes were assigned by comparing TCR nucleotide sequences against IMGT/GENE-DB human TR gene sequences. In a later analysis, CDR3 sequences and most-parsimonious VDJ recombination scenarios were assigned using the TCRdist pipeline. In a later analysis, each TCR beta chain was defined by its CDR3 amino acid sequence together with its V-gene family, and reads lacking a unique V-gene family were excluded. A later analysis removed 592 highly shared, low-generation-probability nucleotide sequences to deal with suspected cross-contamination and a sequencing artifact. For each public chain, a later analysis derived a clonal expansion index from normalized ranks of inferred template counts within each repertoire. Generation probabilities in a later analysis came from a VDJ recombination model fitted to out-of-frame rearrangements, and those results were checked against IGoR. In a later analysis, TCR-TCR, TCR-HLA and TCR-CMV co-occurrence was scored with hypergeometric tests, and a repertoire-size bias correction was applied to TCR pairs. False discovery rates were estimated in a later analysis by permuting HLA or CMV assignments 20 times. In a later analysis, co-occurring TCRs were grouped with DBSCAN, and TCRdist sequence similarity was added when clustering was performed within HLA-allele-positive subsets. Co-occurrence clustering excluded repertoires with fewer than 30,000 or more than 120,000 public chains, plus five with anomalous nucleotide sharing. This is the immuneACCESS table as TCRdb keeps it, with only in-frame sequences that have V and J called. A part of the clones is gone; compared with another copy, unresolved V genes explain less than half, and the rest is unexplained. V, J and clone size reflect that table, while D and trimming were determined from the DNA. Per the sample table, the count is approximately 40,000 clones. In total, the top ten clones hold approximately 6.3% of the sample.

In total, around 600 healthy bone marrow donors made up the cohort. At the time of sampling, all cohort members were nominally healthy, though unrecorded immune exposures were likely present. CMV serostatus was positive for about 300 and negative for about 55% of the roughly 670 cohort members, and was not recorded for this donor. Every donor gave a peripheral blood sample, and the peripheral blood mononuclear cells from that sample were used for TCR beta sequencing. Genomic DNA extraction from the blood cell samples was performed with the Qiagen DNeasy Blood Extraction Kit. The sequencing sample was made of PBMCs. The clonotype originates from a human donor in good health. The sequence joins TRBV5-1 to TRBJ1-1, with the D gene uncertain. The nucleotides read TGCGCCAGCAGCTTGCTGGGCGTGAACACTGAAGCTTTCTTT. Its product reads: CASSLLGVNTEAFF.